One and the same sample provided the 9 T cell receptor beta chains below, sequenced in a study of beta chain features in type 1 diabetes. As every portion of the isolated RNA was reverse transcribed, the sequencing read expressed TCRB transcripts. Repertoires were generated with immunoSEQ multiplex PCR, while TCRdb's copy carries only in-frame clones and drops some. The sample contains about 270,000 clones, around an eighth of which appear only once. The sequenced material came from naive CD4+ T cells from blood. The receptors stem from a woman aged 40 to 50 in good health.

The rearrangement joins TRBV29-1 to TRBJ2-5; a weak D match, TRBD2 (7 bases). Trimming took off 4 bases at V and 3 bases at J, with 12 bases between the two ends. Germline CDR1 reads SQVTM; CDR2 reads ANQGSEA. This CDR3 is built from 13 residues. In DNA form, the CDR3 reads TGCAGCGTTGGGGGGGGCAGGGAAGAGACCCAGTACTTC. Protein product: CSVGGGREETQYF. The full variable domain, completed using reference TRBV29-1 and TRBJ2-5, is SAVISQKPSRDICQRGTSLTIQCQVDSQVTMMFWYRQQPGQSLTLIATANQGSEATYESGFVIDKFPISRPNLTFSTLTVSNMSPEDSSIYLCSVGGGREETQYFGPGTRLLVL.

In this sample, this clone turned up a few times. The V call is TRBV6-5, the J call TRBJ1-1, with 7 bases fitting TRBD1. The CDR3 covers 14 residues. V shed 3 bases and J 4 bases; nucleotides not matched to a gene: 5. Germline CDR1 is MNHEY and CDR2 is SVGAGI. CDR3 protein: CASSYTGALTEAFF. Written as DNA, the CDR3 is TGTGCCAGCAGTTATACAGGGGCACTCACTGAAGCTTTCTTT.

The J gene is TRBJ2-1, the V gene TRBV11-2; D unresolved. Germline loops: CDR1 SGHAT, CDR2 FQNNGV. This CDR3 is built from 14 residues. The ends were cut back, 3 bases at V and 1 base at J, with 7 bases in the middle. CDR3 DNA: TGTGCCAGCAGCTTGAGGTCATCCTACAATGAGCAGTTCTTC. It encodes CASSLRSSYNEQFF.

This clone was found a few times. The CDR3 nucleotides read TGTGCCAGCTCACCGGGACAGGGGGCGCGGGGGACTGAAGCTTTCTTT. This sequence encodes CASSPGQGARGTEAFF. V is TRBV18 and J is TRBJ1-1, with 12 bases fitting TRBD1. The CDR3 covers 16 residues. Germline lookup yields CDR1 KGHSH and CDR2 LQKENI. V lost 3 bases, J lost 5 bases, and 7 bases stayed unmatched. Looking up the rest from reference TRBV18 and TRBJ1-1 gives the full variable domain: NAGVMQNPRHLVRRRGQEARLRCSPMKGHSHVYWYRQLPEEGLKFMVYLQKENIIDESGMPKERFSAEFPKEGPSILRIQQVVRGDSAAYFCASSPGQGARGTEAFFGQGTRLTVV.

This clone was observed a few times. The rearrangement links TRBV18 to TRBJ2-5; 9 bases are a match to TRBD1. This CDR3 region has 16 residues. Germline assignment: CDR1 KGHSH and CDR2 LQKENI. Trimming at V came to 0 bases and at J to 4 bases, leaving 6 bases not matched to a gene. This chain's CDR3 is CASSPPNRGLSETQYF. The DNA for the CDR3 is TGTGCCAGCTCACCACCGAACAGGGGGCTGTCAGAGACCCAGTACTTC. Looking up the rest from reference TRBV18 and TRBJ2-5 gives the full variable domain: NAGVMQNPRHLVRRRGQEARLRCSPMKGHSHVYWYRQLPEEGLKFMVYLQKENIIDESGMPKERFSAEFPKEGPSILRIQQVVRGDSAAYFCASSPPNRGLSETQYFGPGTRLLVL.

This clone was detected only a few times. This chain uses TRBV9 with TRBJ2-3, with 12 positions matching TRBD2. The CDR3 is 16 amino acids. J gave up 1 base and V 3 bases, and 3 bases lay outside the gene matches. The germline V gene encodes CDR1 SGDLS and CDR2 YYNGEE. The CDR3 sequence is CASSATSGGRTDTQYF. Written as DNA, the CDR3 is TGTGCCAGCAGCGCGACTAGCGGGGGCCGCACAGATACGCAGTATTTT.

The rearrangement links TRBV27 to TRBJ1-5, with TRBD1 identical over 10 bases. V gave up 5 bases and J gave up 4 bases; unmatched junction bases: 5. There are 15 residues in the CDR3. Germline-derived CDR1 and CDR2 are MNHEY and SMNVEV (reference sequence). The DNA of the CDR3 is TGTGCCAGCAGTGTGGGACAGGGGATTAATCAGCCCCAGCATTTT. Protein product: CASSVGQGINQPQHF.

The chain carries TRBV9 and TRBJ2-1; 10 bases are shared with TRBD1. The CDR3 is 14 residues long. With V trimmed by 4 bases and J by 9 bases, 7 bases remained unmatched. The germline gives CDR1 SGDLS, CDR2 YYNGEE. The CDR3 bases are TGTGCCAGCAGCCTAATGACAGGGGGCGGTGAGCAGTTCTTC. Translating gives CASSLMTGGGEQFF.

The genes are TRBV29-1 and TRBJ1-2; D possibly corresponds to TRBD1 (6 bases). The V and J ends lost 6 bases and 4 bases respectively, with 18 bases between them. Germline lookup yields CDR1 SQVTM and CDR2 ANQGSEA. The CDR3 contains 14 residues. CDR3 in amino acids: CSVWIRRGGYGYTF. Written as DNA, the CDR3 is TGCAGCGTATGGATAAGAAGAGGGGGCTATGGCTACACCTTC.